What follows are 11 T cell receptor beta chains derived from one specimen sequenced in a study of T-cell memory formation after mild COVID-19. TCRdb reprocessed the 5' RACE reads via MiXCR and lists one record per CDR3 protein. Among roughly 610,000 distinct CDR3 sequences, 15% to 20% were seen once, and the ten largest hold about 8.6%. The sample consisted of PBMCs or a T cell subset sorted from them (not recorded which). The receptors come from an adult woman who had mild COVID-19 (a few samples of this study predate the infection). Cell type and time point are not known.

The chain combines TRBV5-1 with TRBJ1-1; 7 bases align to TRBD1. CDR3 length: 15 amino acids. Germline trimming cut 0 bases from V and 1 base from J; bases unmatched to any gene: 3. Germline V gene lookup returns CDR1 SGHRS and CDR2 YFSETQ. The CDR3 here is CASSLGQGSNTEAFF. The CDR3 coding sequence is TGCGCCAGCAGCTTGGGACAGGGATCGAACACTGAAGCTTTCTTT.

The count of this clonotype is one. The chain joins TRBV5-1 to TRBJ2-5; D is perhaps TRBD1 (5 bases). The CDR3 has 14 residues. Between the trimmed V and J ends, which lost 1 base and 5 bases, there was a span of 12 bases. Germline values: CDR1 SGHRS, CDR2 YFSETQ. The CDR3 reads CASSLSVGVETQYF. In nucleotides, the CDR3 is TGCGCCAGCAGCTTGTCTGTAGGGGTCGAGACCCAGTACTTC.

This rearrangement joins TRBV12-3 or TRBV12-4 to TRBJ2-3; D is perhaps TRBD1 or TRBD2 (6 bases each). V was pared by 2 bases and J by 5 bases, with 11 bases between. CDR3 length: 14 residues. The CDR3 spells CASSLSGAGDTQYF. The DNA for the CDR3 is TGTGCCAGCAGTTTATCGGGGGCCGGAGATACGCAGTATTTT.

The table lists this clonotype with a few counts. The V and J genes are TRBV6-2 or TRBV6-3 and TRBJ2-3; weak D call: TRBD2 (6 bases). V gave up 1 base and J gave up 0 bases, with 11 bases separating them. CDR1 and CDR2 (germline): MNHEY, SVGEGT. The CDR3 has 16 amino acids. The CDR3 coding sequence is TGTGCCAGCAGTTACTTAAACCTAGCGAGCACAGATACGCAGTATTTT. It encodes CASSYLNLASTDTQYF.

The V and J genes are TRBV20-1 and TRBJ2-3; 10 bases agree with TRBD2. From germline, CDR1 is DFQATT and CDR2 SNEGSKA (reference sequence). The CDR3 has 18 amino acids. Trimming cost V 3 bases and J 4 bases; bases outside gene matches: 16. This chain's CDR3 is CSARVAQRGGQSADTQYF. DNA of the CDR3: TGCAGTGCTAGGGTTGCCCAGCGGGGGGGCCAGTCTGCAGATACGCAGTATTTT.

This clonotype has a count of ten or more. For the CDR3, the DNA is TGCAGTGCTAGTAAAGGGGGCGAGGTCGACGAGCAGTACTTC. Amino acids: CSASKGGEVDEQYF. The chain joins TRBV20-1 to TRBJ2-7; 7 bases map to TRBD1. Per the germline V gene, CDR1 is DFQATT and CDR2 is SNEGSKA (reference sequence). J gave up 5 bases and V 3 bases, and 10 bases lay outside the gene matches. The CDR3 is 14 amino acids.

There are a few counts of this clonotype. CDR3 DNA: TGCGCCAGCAGCCGCCCGGGACAGGGGGGGGTTGGCTACACCTTC. Translating it yields CASSRPGQGGVGYTF. The chain couples TRBV4-1 to TRBJ1-2; 11 nucleotides match TRBD1. The germline gives CDR1 MGHRA, CDR2 YSYEKL. The CDR3 is 15 amino acids. Trimming removed 4 bases from V and 7 bases from J; junction bases left unmatched: 8.

This clonotype has at least ten counts. V usage is TRBV7-2 and J usage is TRBJ2-3, with 7 bases matching TRBD2. The germline V gene has CDR1 SGHTA and CDR2 FQGNSA. V gave up 5 bases and J gave up 0 bases; unmatched junction bases: 5. The CDR3 contains 15 residues. CDR3 DNA sequence: TGTGCCAGCAGCCCACGGGGGGTTAGCACAGATACGCAGTATTTT. Translation: CASSPRGVSTDTQYF.

This clonotype was seen at least ten times. As DNA, the CDR3 is TGTGCCAGCTCACCTGCTAGCGGGGTCGGTGAGCAGTTCTTC. Encoded protein: CASSPASGVGEQFF. The chain joins TRBV18 to TRBJ2-1, with 9 positions matching TRBD2. Trimming cost V 3 bases and J 9 bases; bases outside gene matches: 6. Germline CDR1 is KGHSH and CDR2 is LQKENI. This CDR3 region has 14 residues.

V gene TRBV29-1 combines with J gene TRBJ2-1; D uncertain. V lost 4 bases and J 10 bases, leaving 23 bases between the germline ends. The CDR3 is 15 amino acids. Germline values: CDR1 SQVTM, CDR2 ANQGSEA. The CDR3 is CSVAPPSMVLREQFF. In nucleotides, the CDR3 is TGCAGCGTTGCCCCCCCCTCTATGGTTTTAAGGGAGCAGTTCTTC.

This clonotype has a handful of counts. This chain joins TRBV5-1 and TRBJ2-1, with D perhaps assigned TRBD1 or TRBD2 (5 bases each). Germline CDR1 is SGHRS and CDR2 is YFSETQ. The CDR3 length is 15 residues. V gave up 4 bases and J gave up 0 bases, with 11 bases separating them. Written as DNA, the CDR3 is TGCGCCAGCAGCCGGGACCTGGGCTCCTACAATGAGCAGTTCTTC. This encodes CASSRDLGSYNEQFF.